This T cell receptor beta chain was documented in a study of CD8+ T cells in alopecia areata. Regarding this clone: The antigen is not known.

Study results and limitations: It was less clear whether patients shared TCRs than it was in mice, possibly because of HLA. Scalp clonality and expanded CD8+ clones among the top 100 showed significant decreases with tofacitinib.

RNA, once extracted, was reverse transcribed into cDNA for use as the sequencing template. TCRdb's copy holds only in-frame clones and misses some; the assay was immunoSEQ multiplex PCR. Of about 100,000 clones detected, around 47% appear once; the ten largest clones hold more than 15%. The CDR3 extends over 15 amino acids. Germline V gene sequence: CDR1 MGHRA, CDR2 YSYEKL. V lost 2 bases to trimming and J lost 1 base, with 6 bases between them. Indicated treatment: oral pan-JAK inhibitor, 5-10 mg twice daily. This chain uses TRBV4-1 with TRBJ2-6; unclear D gene. This specimen was CD8+ T cells sorted from blood, taken at week 24, from a patient treated with tofacitinib. The origin of this receptor is a human donor with alopecia areata. CDR3 coding DNA: TGCGCCAGCAGCCAAATTATATCTGGGGCCAACGTCCTGACTTTC. This gives the protein CASSQIISGANVLTF.